This T cell receptor beta chain appears in the sequencing data of a study of T cells in Graves' hyperthyroidism and ophthalmopathy. Each ophthalmopathy patient scored at least 3 on the Clinical Activity Score and at least 4 on NOSPECS grade, with duration under 3 months. Regions amplified from RNA transcripts were the TCR beta CDR3 regions. A first-round RT-PCR of the TCR CDR3 used the HTBI primer set. TCRdb re-derived calls from the multiplex PCR reads in MiXCR, one entry per CDR3 protein. The data contain 330,000 or so distinct CDR3 sequences, around a fifth of them singletons. This clonotype has more than one count but fewer than ten. Per germline, CDR1 SGHAT and CDR2 FQDESV (reference sequence). The CDR3 contains 15 residues. J gave up 7 bases and V 1 base, and 6 bases lay outside the gene matches.

Material: blood. The sequence was obtained from a man between 45 and 60 years old with Graves' ophthalmopathy. The chain uses TRBV11-1 and TRBJ2-2; 7 nucleotides line up with TRBD1. DNA of the CDR3: TGTGCCAGCAGCTTAGATAACAGGGGTCACGGGGAGCTGTTTTTT. Encoded protein: CASSLDNRGHGELFF.